The 23 T cell receptor beta chains in this list originate from one sample, sequenced in a study of T cell responses to AZD1222 COVID-19 vaccine (dated by TCRdb to about 2021). The time point label here, explained by the study, means: baseline before first vaccination. The library was obtained by the immunoSEQ multiplex PCR assay. The table comes from immuneACCESS by way of TCRdb, which keeps in-frame sequences with V and J called. Part of the clones is missing from these tables; in studies checked, under half for an unresolved V gene and the rest for unknown reasons. This sample is represented by about 96,000 clones; nearly 90% of them were singletons. The top ten clones comprise 1.6% of the sample. The input for sequencing was peripheral blood, taken on day 0 of AZD1222 vaccination. The receptors come from an adult in good health.

The genes are TRBV7-3 and TRBJ2-3; TRBD2 agrees at 8 bases. The V and J ends lost 2 bases and 2 bases, in that order; junction bases with no gene match: 9. The CDR3 loop spans 17 amino acids. In germline, CDR1 is SGHTA, CDR2 FQGTGA. The CDR3 spells CASSLGAVAGNTDTQYF. For the CDR3, the DNA is TGTGCCAGCAGCTTAGGAGCGGTAGCGGGGAACACAGATACGCAGTATTTT.

The chain combines TRBV5-4 with TRBJ1-3; TRBD1 matches 8 bases. The ends lost 4 bases at V and 4 bases at J; junction bases unmatched: 4. CDR1 is SGHNT and CDR2 is YYREEE in the germline V gene (reference sequence). This CDR3 has 14 amino acids. The CDR3 coding sequence is TGTGCCAGCAGCGCGACAGGGGTCGGAAACACCATATATTTT. Protein sequence: CASSATGVGNTIYF.

V usage is TRBV30 and J usage is TRBJ1-2; no definite D call. Germline V gene lookup returns CDR1 GTSNPN and CDR2 SVGIG (reference sequence). Trimming stripped 4 bases from V and 1 base from J, with 10 bases between. CDR3 length: 13 amino acids. The DNA of the CDR3 is TGTGCCTGGAACCCTCACGGTAACTATGGCTACACCTTC. The encoded protein is CAWNPHGNYGYTF.

V usage is TRBV12-3 or TRBV12-4 and J usage is TRBJ2-5; D gene uncertain. V was clipped by 0 bases and J by 5 bases, with 7 bases between them. The CDR3 has 13 amino acids. The CDR3 here is CASSLARSETQYF. The CDR3 coding sequence is TGTGCCAGCAGTTTAGCCCGGTCCGAGACCCAGTACTTC.

The chain joins TRBV2 to TRBJ1-4; no clear D gene. The germline CDR1 and CDR2 sequences are SNHLY and FYNNEI. The CDR3 length is 15 residues. Deletions cut 3 bases from V and 0 bases from J, with 8 bases between. CDR3 amino acids: CASSDPGSTNEKLFF. The CDR3 DNA reads as TGTGCCAGCAGTGACCCTGGGTCAACTAATGAAAAACTGTTTTTT. Full variable domain (remainder filled in from reference TRBV2 and TRBJ1-4): EPEVTQTPSHQVTQMGQEVILRCVPISNHLYFYWYRQILGQKVEFLVSFYNNEISEKSEIFDDQFSVERPDGSNFTLKIRSTKLEDSAMYFCASSDPGSTNEKLFFGSGTQLSVL.

This chain uses TRBV5-1 with TRBJ1-5; D is unclear. Germline V gives CDR1 SGHRS, CDR2 YFSETQ. V was clipped by 0 bases and J by 5 bases, with 12 bases between them. The CDR3 totals 15 residues. CDR3 protein: CASSLGVAGDQPQHF. The CDR3 DNA reads as TGCGCCAGCAGCTTGGGGGTAGCTGGGGATCAGCCCCAGCATTTT. The variable domain in full, completed from reference TRBV5-1 and TRBJ1-5, reads KAGVTQTPRYLIKTRGQQVTLSCSPISGHRSVSWYQQTPGQGLQFLFEYFSETQRNKGNFPGRFSGRQFSNSRSEMNVSTLELGDSALYLCASSLGVAGDQPQHFGDGTRLSIL.

This chain joins TRBV19 and TRBJ2-3, with 15 bases identical to TRBD2. This CDR3 has 17 residues. The V segment lost 4 bases and the J segment 4 bases; nucleotides outside the gene matches: 6. Germline assignment: CDR1 LNHDA and CDR2 SQIVND (reference sequence). The CDR3 here is CASSRPGLAGGADTQYF. CDR3 bases: TGTGCCAGTAGTAGGCCGGGACTAGCGGGGGGTGCAGATACGCAGTATTTT.

V usage is TRBV28 and J usage is TRBJ1-2; tentative D call: TRBD1 (5 bases). Germline V gives CDR1 MDHEN, CDR2 SYDVKM. Between the trimmed V and J ends, which lost 5 bases and 3 bases, there was a span of 13 bases. The length of the CDR3 is 14 residues. The CDR3 DNA follows: TGTGCCAGCAGTCGATCGCGGGGGTACTATGGCTACACCTTC. This codes for CASSRSRGYYGYTF.

The chain links TRBV18 to TRBJ2-2, with D unresolved. The V and J ends lost 4 bases and 4 bases respectively, with 10 bases between them. Germline values: CDR1 KGHSH, CDR2 LQKENI. This CDR3 contains 14 residues. The chain's CDR3 is CASSRITPTGELFF. Here the CDR3 DNA reads TGTGCCAGCTCACGCATCACGCCCACCGGGGAGCTGTTTTTT.

The chain joins TRBV7-2 to TRBJ1-6; weak D call: TRBD1 (5 bases). The CDR3 is made up of 15 amino acids. Trimming pared 2 bases from V and 6 bases from J, leaving 11 bases between. Per germline, CDR1 SGHTA and CDR2 FQGNSA. Here the CDR3 reads CASSLTSGTNSPLHF. CDR3 DNA: TGTGCCAGCAGCTTAACATCCGGGACTAATTCACCCCTCCACTTT.

The V gene is TRBV6-5, the J gene TRBJ1-2, with 8 bases matching TRBD1. The CDR3 has 14 residues. Germline V lookup: CDR1 MNHEY, CDR2 SVGAGI. V shed 0 bases, J shed 7 bases, and the junction held 4 bases outside the gene matches. CDR3 amino acids: CASSYSGRGPGYTF. CDR3 DNA sequence: TGTGCCAGCAGTTACTCGGGCAGGGGGCCTGGCTACACCTTC.

The chain joins TRBV2 to TRBJ1-2, with D perhaps matching TRBD1 (6 bases). This CDR3 spans 13 amino acids. Germline-derived CDR1 and CDR2 are SNHLY and FYNNEI. V lost 5 bases and J lost 4, with 11 bases in between. CDR3 amino acids: CASSRTAGYGYTF. The CDR3 DNA reads TGTGCCAGCAGTAGGACAGCGGGCTATGGCTACACCTTC. The full variable domain, its missing parts supplied by reference TRBV2 and TRBJ1-2, is EPEVTQTPSHQVTQMGQEVILRCVPISNHLYFYWYRQILGQKVEFLVSFYNNEISEKSEIFDDQFSVERPDGSNFTLKIRSTKLEDSAMYFCASSRTAGYGYTFGSGTRLTVV.

The J gene is TRBJ2-2, the V gene TRBV14; TRBD1 might be the D (6 bases). V lost 2 bases, J lost 13 bases, and 14 bases lay in between. The CDR3 is made up of 13 amino acids. In germline, CDR1 is SGHDN, CDR2 FVKESK. CDR3 bases: TGTGCCAGCAGCCAATGGGGGCTAGCCGCGCTGTTTTTT. This gives the protein CASSQWGLAALFF. The full variable domain, in which reference TRBV14 and TRBJ2-2 provide the parts outside the CDR3, is EAGVTQFPSHSVIEKGQTVTLRCDPISGHDNLYWYRRVMGKEIKFLLHFVKESKQDESGMPNNRFLAERTGGTYSTLKVQPAELEDSGVYFCASSQWGLAALFFGEGSRLTVL.

The V gene is TRBV7-2, the J gene TRBJ1-6; the D gene is possibly TRBD1 (6 bases). Looked up from germline, CDR1 is SGHTA and CDR2 is FQGNSA. Trimming cost V 5 bases and J 4 bases, with 15 bases left between them. The CDR3 is 16 amino acids. The CDR3 DNA follows: TGTGCCAGCAGCCTAGGGGGGTCGGTGTATAATTCACCCCTCCACTTT. Its translation: CASSLGGSVYNSPLHF. The whole variable domain, remainder taken from reference TRBV7-2 and TRBJ1-6, is GAGVSQSPSNKVTEKGKDVELRCDPISGHTALYWYRQSLGQGLEFLIYFQGNSAPDKSGLPSDRFSAERTGGSVSTLTIQRTQQEDSAVYLCASSLGGSVYNSPLHFGNGTRLTVT.

The chain couples TRBV4-3 to TRBJ2-1, with D hard to call. CDR3 size: 11 residues. V lost 3 bases and J lost 7, with 4 bases in between. Germline V gene lookup returns CDR1 LGHNA and CDR2 YSLEER. CDR3 in amino acids: CASSHMNEQFF. CDR3 coding DNA: TGCGCCAGCAGCCATATGAATGAGCAGTTCTTC.

The rearrangement uses TRBV11-2 and TRBJ2-7; no reliable D call. V was pared by 1 base and J by 3 bases, with 7 bases between. The CDR3 has 13 residues. CDR1 SGHAT and CDR2 FQNNGV come from the germline V gene. This CDR3 reads CASSLASVYEQYF. The CDR3 nucleotides are TGTGCCAGCAGCTTAGCGAGCGTCTACGAGCAGTACTTC.

V is TRBV6-5 and J is TRBJ2-5; TRBD2 might be the D (5 bases). The CDR3 runs to 14 residues. Trimming took 2 bases from V and 9 from J, leaving 16 bases between them. CDR1 and CDR2 from the germline V gene are MNHEY and SVGAGI. In DNA form, the CDR3 reads TGTGCCAGCAGTTACGAAGGTGGTCTGAGGGCCCAGTACTTC. This gives the protein CASSYEGGLRAQYF.

CDR3 sequence: CASSWIGRETQYF. Here the CDR3 DNA reads TGTGCCAGCAGTTGGATCGGGAGAGAGACCCAGTACTTC. The chain recombines TRBV6-2 or TRBV6-3 with TRBJ2-5; TRBD2 might be the D (6 bases). CDR1 and CDR2 from the germline V gene are MNHEY and SVGEGT. V dropped 4 bases and J dropped 4 bases, with 10 bases sitting between them. The CDR3 contains 13 residues.

The chain recombines TRBV7-2 with TRBJ1-5; D is possibly TRBD1 (5 bases). Trimming took 1 base from V and 6 from J, leaving 7 bases between them. Germline V CDR1 and CDR2: SGHTA, FQGNSA. CDR3 size: 13 residues. CDR3 in amino acids: CASSLDGGQPQHF. The CDR3 region has the DNA TGTGCCAGCAGCTTAGATGGGGGTCAGCCCCAGCATTTT.

This clone was recorded only once. V and J are TRBV5-5 and TRBJ1-1; D is uncertain. CDR3 length equals 15 residues. Trimming took 4 bases from V and 1 from J, leaving 14 bases between them. In germline, CDR1 is SGHKS, CDR2 YYEKEE (reference sequence). The CDR3 DNA sequence: TGTGCCAGCAGCCTTATCGTCCGGTCGAACACTGAAGCTTTCTTT. Translated: CASSLIVRSNTEAFF.

The chain carries TRBV30 and TRBJ1-5, with 9 bases that match TRBD1. The CDR3 sequence is 13 residues long. Looked up from germline, CDR1 is GTSNPN and CDR2 is SVGIG (reference sequence). The J segment lost 3 bases and the V segment lost 5 bases, leaving 2 bases of the junction unmatched. CDR3 amino acids: CAWDRGSNQPQHF. CDR3 in DNA: TGTGCCTGGGACAGGGGGTCCAATCAGCCCCAGCATTTT.

The sample holds one count of this clone. The chain carries TRBV10-1 and TRBJ1-1; D unresolved. V gave up 6 bases and J gave up 0 bases, with 14 bases separating them. This CDR3 is 15 amino acids long. CDR1 and CDR2 from the germline V gene are WNHNN and SYGVQD (reference sequence). This CDR3 reads CASRARPGLNTEAFF. For the CDR3, the DNA is TGCGCCAGCAGGGCCCGTCCGGGCCTGAACACTGAAGCTTTCTTT.

This clone was detected only once. The CDR3 sequence: CASSQVVIYRGGYTF. The DNA of the CDR3 is TGCGCCAGCAGCCAAGTGGTTATTTACAGAGGTGGCTACACCTTC. The chain employs TRBV4-1 and TRBJ1-2, with unresolved D. Per the germline V gene, CDR1 is MGHRA and CDR2 is YSYEKL. This CDR3 is 15 amino acids long. V lost 1 base, J lost 7 bases, and 16 bases lay in between.